This T cell receptor (beta chain) was sequenced in a study of T cell responses to AZD1222 COVID-19 vaccine. Clones were read by immunoSEQ multiplex PCR, and TCRdb kept only the in-frame ones, dropping some. Of roughly 80,000 clones in the sample, about 93% were seen once. The input for sequencing was peripheral blood, taken on day 0 of MenACWY control vaccination. This clonotype was sampled from an adult in good health.

The CDR3 loop reads CASTPRGSGSSYNEQFF. As DNA, the CDR3 is TGTGCCAGTACCCCCCGGGGTAGCGGTAGCTCCTACAATGAGCAGTTCTTC. The chain uses TRBV19 and TRBJ2-1; tentative D call: TRBD2 (6 bases). This CDR3 region has 17 residues. V gave up 7 bases and J gave up 0 bases, with 19 bases separating them. The germline V gene has CDR1 LNHDA and CDR2 SQIVND (reference sequence).